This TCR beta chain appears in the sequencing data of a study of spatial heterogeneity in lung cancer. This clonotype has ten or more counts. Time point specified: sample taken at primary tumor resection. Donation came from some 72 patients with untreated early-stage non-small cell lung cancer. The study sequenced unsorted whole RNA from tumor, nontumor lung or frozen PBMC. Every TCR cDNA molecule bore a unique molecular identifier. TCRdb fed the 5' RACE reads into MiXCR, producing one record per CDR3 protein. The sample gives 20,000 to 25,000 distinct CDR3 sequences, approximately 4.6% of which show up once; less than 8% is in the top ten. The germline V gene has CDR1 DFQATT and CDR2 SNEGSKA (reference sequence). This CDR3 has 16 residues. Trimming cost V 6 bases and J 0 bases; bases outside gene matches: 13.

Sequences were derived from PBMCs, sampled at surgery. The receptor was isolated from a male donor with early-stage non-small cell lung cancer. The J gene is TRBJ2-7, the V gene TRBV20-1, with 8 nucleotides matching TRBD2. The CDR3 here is CSADQLTSGSSYEQYF. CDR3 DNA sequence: TGCAGTGCCGACCAGCTGACGAGCGGGAGCTCCTACGAGCAGTACTTC.